Described below is a single T cell receptor beta chain sequence and its context. The antigen is undetermined. This sample is part of a study of chemoradiotherapy in HPV16-positive cancers. Germline V gives CDR1 SGHRS, CDR2 YFSETQ. The trim removed 2 bases at V and 2 bases at J, leaving 9 bases unmatched. The CDR3 extends over 17 amino acids. Regarding the study as a whole: During treatment, candidate HPV-specific clones and E7-related motifs expanded in tumor. HPV-responsive T-cell expansion during chemoradiotherapy was linked to improved recurrence-free survival in HPV16-positive patients.

Clones were read by immunoSEQ multiplex PCR, and TCRdb kept only the in-frame ones, dropping some. The sample lists 8,500 to 9,000 clones; 85% to 90% were seen once. This sequence was found in a human donor with HPV-associated anogenital cancer. The rearrangement links TRBV5-1 to TRBJ2-1, with 8 nucleotides matching TRBD2. Material: blood, obtained from a patient who underwent chemoradiotherapy. CDR3 region: CASSFEASGWPYNEQFF. As DNA, the CDR3 is TGCGCCAGCAGCTTTGAAGCTAGCGGGTGGCCCTACAATGAGCAGTTCTTC.